This T cell receptor (beta chain) derives from a study of cytomegalovirus exposure and HLA in healthy donors. Study results and limitations: In a later analysis, DRB1 alleles had the most associated TCRs; HLA-C alleles the fewest. Available immune exposure information covered CMV serostatus only. By a later analysis, the bulk of CMV-associated TCR beta chains appeared HLA-restricted.

As to this clone: Its matching antigen is unknown.

V was cut by 7 bases and J by 7 bases, with 11 bases left in between. The CDR3 consists of 11 residues. Germline V gene data show CDR1 as SNHLY and CDR2 as FYNNEI. PCR employed 60 Vbeta and 13 Jbeta primers. Using immunoSEQ multiplex PCR, the repertoire was profiled, and TCRdb retains in-frame clones only, with some absent. The data hold around 170,000 clones, with roughly 80% observed a single time. The material sequenced was PBMCs. This chain connects TRBV2 to TRBJ2-7; D call uncertain. This sequence originates from a boy between 2 and 10 years old in good health and CMV-seronegative. CDR3 sequence: CASTYWWEQYF. The CDR3 region has the DNA TGTGCCAGCACTTACTGGTGGGAGCAGTACTTC. Full variable domain (rest looked up from reference TRBV2 and TRBJ2-7): EPEVTQTPSHQVTQMGQEVILRCVPISNHLYFYWYRQILGQKVEFLVSFYNNEISEKSEIFDDQFSVERPDGSNFTLKIRSTKLEDSAMYFCASTYWWEQYFGPGTRLTVT.